Below, 5 T cell receptor beta chains from the same sample are listed, as sequenced in a study of T cells in Graves' hyperthyroidism and ophthalmopathy. RNA transcripts yielded amplified TCR beta CDR3 regions. A first-round RT-PCR of the TCR CDR3 used the HTBI primer set. TCRdb re-called the multiplex PCR reads with MiXCR, one entry per CDR3 protein. The sample has 300,000 to 500,000 distinct CDR3 sequences; over 13% are singletons. The material sequenced was blood. These receptors were taken from a man aged 50 to 60 with Graves' ophthalmopathy.

This clonotype was detected many times. A read error may account for a junction end that differs from germline. The chain uses TRBV12-3 or TRBV12-4 and TRBJ2-1, with 9 nucleotides matching TRBD1. The CDR3 loop spans 13 amino acids. The DNA of the CDR3 is TGTGCCAGCAGCTTAGACAGGGGGAATGAGCAGTTCTTC. Its translation is CASSLDRGNEQFF.

There are many counts of this clonotype. The V gene is TRBV12-3 or TRBV12-4, the J gene TRBJ2-1; D uncertain. This CDR3 has 14 amino acids. Trimming took 3 bases from V and 4 from J, leaving 10 bases between them. The CDR3 DNA reads TGTGCCAGCAGTTTTGGTGCCAGGTACAATGAGCAGTTCTTC. It is translated as CASSFGARYNEQFF.

This clonotype was observed at least ten times. The chain recombines TRBV6-1 with TRBJ2-7; no clear D gene. Trimming took off 4 bases at V and 2 bases at J, with 12 bases between the two ends. The CDR3 totals 14 residues. Germline V gene sequence: CDR1 MNHNS, CDR2 SASEGT. The CDR3 sequence: CASSVQLSTYEQYF. The CDR3 DNA is TGTGCCAGCAGTGTCCAGTTAAGTACCTACGAGCAGTACTTC.

This clonotype was counted a few times. This chain joins TRBV9 and TRBJ2-3; D is perhaps TRBD1 (5 bases). The CDR3 runs to 16 residues. Germline lookup yields CDR1 SGDLS and CDR2 YYNGEE. V lost 0 bases and J 0 bases, leaving 11 bases between the germline ends. This CDR3 reads CASSVVGARSTDTQYF. The CDR3 DNA follows: TGTGCCAGCAGCGTAGTAGGGGCCAGGAGCACAGATACGCAGTATTTT.

This clonotype was detected many times. The chain joins TRBV3-1 to TRBJ2-1, with D uncertain. Germline CDR1 is LGHDT and CDR2 is YNNKEL (reference sequence). The V gene lost 4 bases and the J gene lost 4 bases, with 11 bases spanning the gap. The CDR3 contains 14 residues. This chain's CDR3 is CASSPGTYYNEQFF. The CDR3 coding sequence is TGTGCCAGCAGCCCTGGTACCTATTACAATGAGCAGTTCTTC.